Below, 24 T cell receptor beta chains from the same sample are listed, as sequenced in a study of chemoradiotherapy in HPV16-positive cancers. Libraries were prepared by immunoSEQ multiplex PCR; TCRdb keeps only in-frame clonotypes and omits some of them. Counted here are approximately 9,300 clones, approximately 70% occurring once; the ten biggest clones make up roughly 15%. The specimen was taken from a patient who underwent chemoradiotherapy. The receptors shown here come from a human donor with HPV-associated anogenital cancer.

This clone was observed a few times. V is TRBV4-1 and J is TRBJ2-5; tentatively, D is TRBD2 (6 bases). The CDR3 is made up of 14 amino acids. V gave up 2 bases and J gave up 1 base, with 8 bases separating them. CDR1 MGHRA and CDR2 YSYEKL come from the germline V gene. The CDR3 sequence: CASSQRDSQETQYF. CDR3 coding DNA: TGCGCCAGCAGCCAACGGGACTCCCAAGAGACCCAGTACTTC.

The rearrangement joins TRBV25-1 to TRBJ1-5, with D tentatively TRBD1 (5 bases). This CDR3 region has 18 residues. The germline CDR1 and CDR2 sequences are MGHDK and SYGVNS. Trimming shortened V by 3 bases and J by 5 bases, and 23 bases separated the two germline ends. This CDR3 reads CASSDPPPGRGGYQPQHF. CDR3 DNA: TGTGCCAGCAGTGATCCCCCCCCGGGACGGGGTGGGTATCAGCCCCAGCATTTT.

The chain has TRBV28 and TRBJ2-7, with unresolved D. This CDR3 contains 14 residues. Trimming pared 1 base from V and 3 bases from J, leaving 10 bases between. From germline, CDR1 is MDHEN and CDR2 SYDVKM. CDR3 coding DNA: TGTGCCAGCAGTTTATTTACTCAAAGCTACGAGCAGTACTTC. Translation: CASSLFTQSYEQYF.

The chain links TRBV30 to TRBJ2-5; D not resolved. The germline gives CDR1 GTSNPN, CDR2 SVGIG (reference sequence). The CDR3 runs to 13 residues. Trimming left V 3 bases short and J 1 base short, with 9 bases between. CDR3 DNA: TGTGCCTGGAGCGCAGGCGTCCAAGAGACCCAGTACTTC. It encodes CAWSAGVQETQYF.

The chain employs TRBV7-8 and TRBJ2-5; TRBD2 might be the D (5 bases). The CDR3 is 15 residues long. V shed 2 bases and J shed 9 bases, with 19 bases lying between them. CDR1 SGHVS and CDR2 FQNEAQ come from the germline V gene. The CDR3 nucleotides are TGTGCCAGCAGCTTATCTGAGACTACTCTTCTAGCCCAGTACTTC. Encoded protein: CASSLSETTLLAQYF. The full variable domain, completed using reference TRBV7-8 and TRBJ2-5, is GAGVSQSPRYKVAKRGQDVALRCDPISGHVSLFWYQQALGQGPEFLTYFQNEAQLDKSGLPSDRFFAERPEGSVSTLKIQRTQQEDSAVYLCASSLSETTLLAQYFGPGTRLLVL.

The genes are TRBV6-5 and TRBJ1-6; D is uncertain. The germline CDR1 and CDR2 sequences are MNHEY and SVGAGI. Trimming took off 2 bases at V and 7 bases at J, with 3 bases between the two ends. The CDR3 spans 12 residues. As DNA, the CDR3 is TGTGCCAGCAGTTACCGGAATTCACCCCTCCACTTT. Its translation is CASSYRNSPLHF.

A single count supports this clone. The genes are TRBV5-1 and TRBJ1-1; a possible D gene is TRBD1 (5 bases). The V gene lost 3 bases and the J gene lost 2 bases, with 11 bases spanning the gap. The CDR3 is 14 residues long. Germline-derived CDR1 and CDR2 are SGHRS and YFSETQ. The CDR3 reads CASSSTEINTEAFF. CDR3 bases: TGCGCCAGCAGCTCGACAGAAATAAACACTGAAGCTTTCTTT.

The gene calls are TRBV7-9 and TRBJ1-1, with 9 bases aligning to TRBD1. Germline lookup yields CDR1 SEHNR and CDR2 FQNEAQ (reference sequence). V lost 5 bases to trimming and J lost 1 base; unmatched junction nucleotides: 2. CDR3 length equals 14 residues. CDR3 bases: TGTGCCAGCAGCCGGACAGGGGCGAACACTGAAGCTTTCTTT. Translating it yields CASSRTGANTEAFF.

J is TRBJ1-2 and V is TRBV21-1; the table gives TRBD1 as D, unverified against the DNA. TRBV21-1 has pseudogene status. The CDR3 extends over 16 amino acids. The CDR3 DNA sequence: TGTGCCAGCAGCAGCGGACAGGGGGCGTTTAACTATGGCTACACCTTC. Its translation: CASSSGQGAFNYGYTF.

The chain has TRBV30 and TRBJ1-2; TRBD1 matches at 9 bases. Germline V gene data show CDR1 as GTSNPN and CDR2 as SVGIG (reference sequence). The V and J ends lost 2 bases and 2 bases, in that order; junction bases with no gene match: 3. This CDR3 has 14 amino acids. In DNA form, the CDR3 reads TGTGCCTGGAGTCCCGGACAGGGGAACTATGGCTACACCTTC. It yields the protein CAWSPGQGNYGYTF. Based on the CDR3 plus reference TRBV30 and TRBJ1-2, the full variable domain is SQTIHQWPATLVQPVGSPLSLECTVEGTSNPNLYWYRQAAGRGLQLLFYSVGIGQISSEVPQNLSASRPQDRQFILSSKKLLLSDSGFYLCAWSPGQGNYGYTFGSGTRLTVV.

The chain carries TRBV6-1 and TRBJ1-4, with 9 nucleotides matching TRBD1. V dropped 5 bases and J dropped 8; count of bases not matched to a gene: 6. Germline V lookup: CDR1 MNHNS, CDR2 SASEGT. The CDR3 length is 14 residues. The CDR3 loop reads CASSPGQGFEKLFF. The CDR3 nucleotides are TGTGCCAGCAGTCCGGGACAGGGATTCGAAAAACTGTTTTTT.

The CDR3 DNA sequence: TGTGCCAGCAGCAGGGGCCCAAACAATGAGCAGTTCTTC. Protein product: CASSRGPNNEQFF. This rearrangement joins TRBV6-6 to TRBJ2-1, with a tentative D call TRBD1 (6 bases). This CDR3 has 13 amino acids. Germline CDR1 MNHNY, CDR2 SVGAGI (reference sequence). V was cut by 6 bases and J by 5 bases, with 11 bases left in between.

The chain links TRBV5-4 to TRBJ2-3, with D possibly matching TRBD2 (6 bases). Germline values: CDR1 SGHNT, CDR2 YYREEE (reference sequence). The CDR3 has 14 residues. V was trimmed by 5 bases and J by 6 bases, leaving 16 bases between them. CDR3 loop: CASSRELGGDTQYF. CDR3 sequence (DNA): TGTGCCAGCAGTCGTGAACTAGGAGGGGATACGCAGTATTTT. The variable domain in full, completed from reference TRBV5-4 and TRBJ2-3, reads ETGVTQSPTHLIKTRGQQVTLRCSSQSGHNTVSWYQQALGQGPQFIFQYYREEENGRGNFPPRFSGLQFPNYSSELNVNALELDDSALYLCASSRELGGDTQYFGPGTRLTVL.

This sequence joins TRBV18 and TRBJ2-7; D possibly corresponds to TRBD1 (5 bases). Germline loops: CDR1 KGHSH, CDR2 LQKENI. The ends were cut back, 2 bases at V and 6 bases at J, with 23 bases in the middle. The CDR3 runs to 17 residues. The CDR3 loop is CASSPKDLLAGRSEQYF. In DNA, the CDR3 is TGTGCCAGCTCACCAAAGGACCTTCTGGCAGGGCGGTCCGAGCAGTACTTC.

The chain employs TRBV4-1 and TRBJ2-3; weak D call: TRBD2 (6 bases). CDR1 MGHRA and CDR2 YSYEKL come from the germline V gene. This CDR3 is built from 17 residues. The germline V and J ends were trimmed by 4 bases and 6 bases, with 23 bases remaining between them. The chain's CDR3 is CASSPSDLTSVRDTQYF. The DNA of the CDR3 is TGCGCCAGCAGCCCATCAGACTTGACTAGTGTAAGGGATACGCAGTATTTT.

The chain recombines TRBV19 with TRBJ1-1, with 7 bases aligning to TRBD1. Germline values: CDR1 LNHDA, CDR2 SQIVND (reference sequence). This CDR3 has 17 amino acids. The J segment lost 2 bases and the V segment lost 1 base, leaving 10 bases of the junction unmatched. CDR3 in DNA: TGTGCCAGTAGTATAGGTTGGAAGGGGGCGAGAAACACTGAAGCTTTCTTT. Translation: CASSIGWKGARNTEAFF.

V is TRBV10-3 and J is TRBJ2-3; D is uncertain. CDR3 size: 13 residues. Trimming took off 9 bases at V and 5 bases at J, with 15 bases between the two ends. CDR1 is ENHRY and CDR2 is SYGVKD in the germline V gene. The CDR3 region has the DNA TGTGCCATTGCGGCCGAGTGGGTAGATACGCAGTATTTT. Encoded protein: CAIAAEWVDTQYF.

This clone has more than one count but fewer than ten. V is TRBV4-1 and J is TRBJ2-1; the match to TRBD2 covers 11 bases. The CDR3 extends over 15 amino acids. Trimming at V came to 6 bases and at J to 2 bases, leaving 3 bases not matched to a gene. Looked up from germline, CDR1 is MGHRA and CDR2 is YSYEKL. CDR3 sequence: CASRTTSGAYNEQFF. In DNA, the CDR3 is TGCGCCAGCAGGACGACTAGCGGGGCCTACAATGAGCAGTTCTTC.

This clone came up a few times. This rearrangement joins TRBV7-2 to TRBJ2-7; D unresolved. Trimming pared 3 bases from V and 3 bases from J, leaving 9 bases between. Germline-derived CDR1 and CDR2 are SGHTA and FQGNSA. This CDR3 is built from 13 residues. CDR3 in DNA: TGTGCCAGCAGCTTGCCCGGGCTCTACGAGCAGTACTTC. Amino acid sequence: CASSLPGLYEQYF.

The chain recombines TRBV18 with TRBJ1-1, with D possibly TRBD1 on 6 matching bases. Germline V CDR1 and CDR2: KGHSH, LQKENI. This CDR3 has 15 residues. Trimming left V 3 bases short and J 0 bases short, with 11 bases between. CDR3 residues: CASSPPGQMNTEAFF. In DNA form, the CDR3 reads TGTGCCAGCTCACCCCCTGGACAGATGAACACTGAAGCTTTCTTT.

This sequence joins TRBV5-1 and TRBJ2-7; D possibly matches TRBD1 or TRBD2 (6 bases each). This CDR3 has 17 residues. Germline V gives CDR1 SGHRS, CDR2 YFSETQ. Trimming stripped 0 bases from V and 6 bases from J, with 22 bases between. CDR3 nucleotide sequence: TGCGCCAGCAGCTTGGAGGGGGGTCGAGGGATTCTAGCCGAGCAGTACTTC. This encodes CASSLEGGRGILAEQYF.

This CDR3 reads CAWSVPPQRTEAFF. The CDR3 coding sequence is TGTGCCTGGAGTGTTCCACCCCAGCGGACTGAAGCTTTCTTT. The chain carries TRBV30 and TRBJ1-1, with unresolved D. Germline loops: CDR1 GTSNPN, CDR2 SVGIG (reference sequence). The CDR3 is 14 amino acids. V was pared by 0 bases and J by 5 bases, with 13 bases between.

This clone was detected only a few times. The gene calls are TRBV7-9 and TRBJ1-6; TRBD1 aligns across 8 bases. In germline, CDR1 is SEHNR, CDR2 FQNEAQ (reference sequence). V dropped 5 bases and J dropped 10; count of bases not matched to a gene: 4. The CDR3 totals 13 residues. The CDR3 spells CASSQGAKSPLHF. In nucleotides, the CDR3 is TGTGCCAGCAGCCAGGGGGCAAAATCACCCCTCCACTTT.

The rearrangement uses TRBV5-1 and TRBJ2-7; D is possibly TRBD1 or TRBD2 (8 bases each). In germline, CDR1 is SGHRS, CDR2 YFSETQ. The V and J ends lost 0 bases and 7 bases respectively, with 32 bases between them. The CDR3 runs to 20 residues. The CDR3 sequence: CASSLAGGDSLAALGLEQYF. CDR3 nucleotides: TGCGCCAGCAGCTTGGCAGGGGGCGATTCACTAGCGGCGCTTGGACTTGAGCAGTACTTC.